The clone carrying this T cell receptor beta chain was seen only a few times. TCRdb reprocessed the RT-PCR reads via MiXCR and lists one record per CDR3 protein. Of more than 550,000 distinct CDR3 sequences detected, 14% appear once; the ten largest clones hold 3.6%. With 2 bases clipped from V and 2 bases from J, the junction kept 4 bases outside the gene matches. The CDR3 is 16 amino acids. The germline gives CDR1 KGHDR, CDR2 SFDVKD. The source material was memory CD4+ T cells from blood. This receptor was taken from a female donor in good health, serving as a healthy control. The rearrangement joins TRBV24-1 to TRBJ2-2, with 7 bases fitting TRBD1. The CDR3 is CATSDWTGSNTGELFF. The DNA of the CDR3 is TGTGCCACCAGTGATTGGACAGGATCCAACACCGGGGAGCTGTTTTTT.